This passage covers 12 T cell receptor beta chains from one sample sequenced in a study of CD8 T cells in ankylosing spondylitis. TCRdb used MiXCR to reprocess the 5' RACE reads, holding one entry per CDR3 protein. The sample lists about 69,000 distinct CDR3 sequences; about 5.2% were seen once. The sequencing input was blood, either unsorted or a sorted T cell fraction (not recorded which). The receptors were gathered from a male donor with ankylosing spondylitis or in good health (not recorded which).

The sample holds a few counts of this clonotype. The chain links TRBV11-3 to TRBJ2-1; D is unclear. Germline CDR1 is SGHNT and CDR2 is YENEEA. Trimming stripped 5 bases from V and 4 bases from J, with 12 bases between. The CDR3 has 14 amino acids. CDR3 sequence (DNA): TGTGCCAGCAGCCCGCGGTGGGAATACAATGAGCAGTTCTTC. Protein: CASSPRWEYNEQFF.

This clonotype was seen ten or more times. One end of the junction varies from germline; a read error may be responsible. V gene TRBV25-1 combines with J gene TRBJ1-5; D gene unclear. The CDR3 contains 15 residues. Germline assignment: CDR1 MGHDK and CDR2 SYGVNS. CDR3 amino acids: CASNEILTSIRTQHF. The DNA for the CDR3 is TGTGCCAGCAATGAAATACTAACATCCATCAGGACCCAGCATTTT.

This clonotype was counted at least ten times. The V and J genes are TRBV10-3 and TRBJ2-3, with D possibly being TRBD1 (7 bases). The CDR3 is made up of 15 amino acids. The germline V gene has CDR1 ENHRY and CDR2 SYGVKD. V lost 2 bases and J lost 8, with 17 bases in between. The DNA for the CDR3 is TGTGCCATCAGTGAGGGGACGGAGGGGGCTCGTACGCAGTATTTT. It codes for CAISEGTEGARTQYF.

This clonotype came up many times. V and J are TRBV18 and TRBJ1-6; no clear D. Between the trimmed V and J ends, which lost 4 bases and 8 bases, there was a span of 9 bases. The CDR3 has 13 residues. The V gene's germline CDR1 is KGHSH and CDR2 LQKENI. In nucleotides, the CDR3 is TGTGCCAGCTCACGGGCAGGAGATTCACCCCTCCACTTT. Residues: CASSRAGDSPLHF. The complete variable domain, with remaining parts taken from reference TRBV18 and TRBJ1-6, reads NAGVMQNPRHLVRRRGQEARLRCSPMKGHSHVYWYRQLPEEGLKFMVYLQKENIIDESGMPKERFSAEFPKEGPSILRIQQVVRGDSAAYFCASSRAGDSPLHFGNGTRLTVT.

This clonotype was picked up many times. The chain recombines TRBV12-3 or TRBV12-4 with TRBJ1-1; possible D gene TRBD1, 6 bases. V was shortened by 2 bases and J by 1 base, with 8 bases between the two germline ends. This CDR3 comprises 14 residues. CDR3 loop: CASSLRQENTEAFF. DNA of the CDR3: TGTGCCAGCAGTTTACGACAGGAGAACACTGAAGCTTTCTTT.

At least ten counts were recorded for this clonotype. CDR3 amino acids: CSANPTSVIDTQYF. The CDR3 bases are TGCAGTGCAAACCCGACTAGTGTTATAGATACGCAGTATTTT. This chain links TRBV20-1 with TRBJ2-3; TRBD2 might be the D (6 bases). Germline-derived CDR1 and CDR2 are DFQATT and SNEGSKA (reference sequence). V was shortened by 6 bases and J by 5 bases, with 18 bases between the two germline ends. This CDR3 region has 14 residues.

This clonotype was picked up many times. This rearrangement joins TRBV15 to TRBJ1-2, with no clear D. This CDR3 has 14 amino acids. Germline V gene lookup returns CDR1 LNHNV and CDR2 YYDKDF (reference sequence). Trimming stripped 0 bases from V and 3 bases from J, with 8 bases between. This CDR3 is CATSRDVGYYGYTF. Written as DNA, the CDR3 is TGTGCCACCAGCAGAGATGTGGGATACTATGGCTACACCTTC.

This clonotype was detected ten times or more. The rearrangement uses TRBV11-2 and TRBJ2-7, with D hard to call. V lost 7 bases and J 6 bases, leaving 13 bases between the germline ends. From germline, CDR1 is SGHAT and CDR2 FQNNGV. This CDR3 is built from 12 residues. The CDR3 protein is CASNDISPEQYF. The DNA of the CDR3 is TGTGCCAGCAACGACATCAGCCCCGAGCAGTACTTC.

This clonotype was counted ten times or more. This chain joins TRBV24-1 and TRBJ2-3, with D possibly matching TRBD2 (5 bases). Germline CDR1 KGHDR, CDR2 SFDVKD. V shed 4 bases and J shed 5 bases, with 12 bases lying between them. This CDR3 has 14 amino acids. CDR3 loop: CATSESYRGDTQYF. CDR3 in DNA: TGTGCCACCAGTGAGAGTTATCGGGGAGATACGCAGTATTTT.

Many counts were recorded for this clonotype. The rearrangement links TRBV3-1 to TRBJ2-1, with no clear D. V was pared by 1 base and J by 9 bases, with 10 bases between. In germline, CDR1 is LGHDT, CDR2 YNNKEL (reference sequence). The CDR3 has 13 amino acids. In DNA, the CDR3 is TGTGCCAGCAGCCAAGGATTCGGTGGTGAGCAGTTCTTC. Its protein is CASSQGFGGEQFF.

This clonotype has ten or more counts. The chain links TRBV20-1 to TRBJ2-5; 10 bases agree with TRBD1. Germline V CDR1 and CDR2: DFQATT, SNEGSKA (reference sequence). Trimming at V came to 6 bases and at J to 5 bases, leaving 12 bases not matched to a gene. This CDR3 is 15 amino acids long. CDR3 in DNA: TGCAGTGCCCAGGACAGGGGGGGAACTTTGGAGACCCAGTACTTC. Residues: CSAQDRGGTLETQYF.

This clonotype showed up many times. The rearrangement joins TRBV4-1 to TRBJ2-5, with D perhaps TRBD1 or TRBD2 (5 bases each). Germline CDR1 and CDR2: MGHRA and YSYEKL. The CDR3 has 14 residues. With 3 bases removed from V and 5 bases from J, the gap between germline ends came to 13 bases. CDR3 sequence: CASSHGPREETQYF. The CDR3, as DNA: TGCGCCAGCAGCCATGGTCCCAGGGAGGAGACCCAGTACTTC.